This T cell receptor beta chain was sequenced for a study of T cell responses to AZD1222 COVID-19 vaccine. Remarks on this clone: The antigen is not known.

The V end was cut by 0 bases, the J end by 4 bases, with 13 bases between. Germline V gene sequence: CDR1 SGHDT, CDR2 YYEEEE. This CDR3 contains 15 residues. Points from the study as a whole: Reports say nearly half of spike-specific TCRs go after unmutated variant regions. Repertoires were sampled only after the peak T cell response.

TCRdb keeps only in-frame clones here, not all; method: immunoSEQ multiplex PCR. The sample carries approximately 82,000 clones, over 90% recorded once. The receptor was derived from an adult in good health. The chain is built from TRBV5-6 and TRBJ2-5; D may correspond to TRBD1 or TRBD2 (7 bases each). This sample comprised peripheral blood, obtained on day 0 of AZD1222 vaccination. This chain's CDR3 is CASSLAGGARETQYF. The CDR3 bases are TGTGCCAGCAGCTTGGCAGGGGGGGCCCGAGAGACCCAGTACTTC. Based on the CDR3 plus reference TRBV5-6 and TRBJ2-5, the full variable domain is DAGVTQSPTHLIKTRGQQVTLRCSPKSGHDTVSWYQQALGQGPQFIFQYYEEEERQRGNFPDRFSGHQFPNYSSELNVNALLLGDSALYLCASSLAGGARETQYFGPGTRLLVL.